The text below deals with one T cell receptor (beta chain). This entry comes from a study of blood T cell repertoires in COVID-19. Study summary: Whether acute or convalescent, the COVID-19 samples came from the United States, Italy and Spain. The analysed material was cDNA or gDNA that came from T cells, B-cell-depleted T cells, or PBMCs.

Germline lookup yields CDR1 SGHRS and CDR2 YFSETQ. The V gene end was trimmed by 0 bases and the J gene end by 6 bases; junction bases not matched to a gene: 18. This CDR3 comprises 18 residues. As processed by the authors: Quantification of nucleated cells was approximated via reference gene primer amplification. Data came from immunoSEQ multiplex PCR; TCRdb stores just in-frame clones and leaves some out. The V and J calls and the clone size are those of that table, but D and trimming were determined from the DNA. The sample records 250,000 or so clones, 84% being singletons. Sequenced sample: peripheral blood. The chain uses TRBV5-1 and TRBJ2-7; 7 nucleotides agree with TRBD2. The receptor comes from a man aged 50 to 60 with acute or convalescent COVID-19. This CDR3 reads CASSLGAFRGTILGEQYF. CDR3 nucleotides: TGCGCCAGCAGCTTGGGGGCCTTTAGAGGGACTATCCTAGGCGAGCAGTACTTC.